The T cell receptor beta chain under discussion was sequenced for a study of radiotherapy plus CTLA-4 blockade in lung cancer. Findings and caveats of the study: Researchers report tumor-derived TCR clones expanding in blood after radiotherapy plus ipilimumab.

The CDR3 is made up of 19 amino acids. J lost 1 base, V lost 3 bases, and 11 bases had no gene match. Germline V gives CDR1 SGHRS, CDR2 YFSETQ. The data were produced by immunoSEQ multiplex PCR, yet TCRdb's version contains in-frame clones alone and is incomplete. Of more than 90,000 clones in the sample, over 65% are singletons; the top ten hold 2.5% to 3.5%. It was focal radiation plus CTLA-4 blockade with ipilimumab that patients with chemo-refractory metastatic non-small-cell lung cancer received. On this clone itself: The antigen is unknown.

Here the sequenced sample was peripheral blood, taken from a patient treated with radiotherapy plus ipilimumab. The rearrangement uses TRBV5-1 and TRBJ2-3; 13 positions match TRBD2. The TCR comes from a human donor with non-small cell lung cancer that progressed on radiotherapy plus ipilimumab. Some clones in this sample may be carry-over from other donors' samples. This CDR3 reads CASSWKLAGGRLGTDTQYF. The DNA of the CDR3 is TGCGCCAGCAGCTGGAAACTAGCGGGGGGGCGACTGGGCACAGATACGCAGTATTTT.